A single sample gave rise to the 25 T cell receptor beta chains below, sequenced in a study of beta chain features in type 1 diabetes. Their antigens are not known. As every portion of the isolated RNA was reverse transcribed, the sequencing read expressed TCRB transcripts. The table came from immunoSEQ multiplex PCR; TCRdb's copy has only in-frame clones and leaves some out. The data contain around 170,000 clones, around 9.7% of them singletons. Study results and caveats: Across all four CD4+ subsets, people with type 1 diabetes showed modestly shorter TCRB CDR3s.

The sequencing input was central memory CD4+ T cells from blood. The receptors were gathered from a woman aged 25 to 45 with type 1 diabetes.

The chain links TRBV28 to TRBJ2-7; 9 bases are a match to TRBD1. With V trimmed by 3 bases and J by 5 bases, 11 bases remained unmatched. The CDR3 is 16 residues long. CDR1 and CDR2 (germline): MDHEN, SYDVKM. The CDR3: CASSLRVGTGRHEQYF. Here the CDR3 DNA reads TGTGCCAGCAGTTTGAGGGTGGGGACAGGGCGACACGAGCAGTACTTC. The full variable domain, completed using reference TRBV28 and TRBJ2-7, is DVKVTQSSRYLVKRTGEKVFLECVQDMDHENMFWYRQDPGLGLRLIYFSYDVKMKEKGDIPEGYSVSREKKERFSLILESASTNQTSMYLCASSLRVGTGRHEQYFGPGTRLTVT.

This clone was recorded a few times. The chain combines TRBV11-1 with TRBJ2-1; 10 bases line up with TRBD2. Germline values: CDR1 SGHAT, CDR2 FQDESV (reference sequence). The CDR3 runs 15 residues. Trimming cost V 3 bases and J 6 bases; bases outside gene matches: 5. CDR3 sequence: CASSLSGRASNEQFF. The CDR3 DNA reads TGTGCCAGCAGCTTGAGCGGGAGGGCATCCAATGAGCAGTTCTTC.

The J gene is TRBJ2-5, the V gene TRBV5-1, with 7 bases matching TRBD2. The CDR3 has 14 residues. The V and J ends lost 7 bases and 6 bases, in that order; junction bases with no gene match: 12. CDR1 SGHRS and CDR2 YFSETQ come from the germline V gene. DNA of the CDR3: TGCGCCAGCTCTTGGGGGGGAGAGGTAAAGACCCAGTACTTC. Encoded protein: CASSWGGEVKTQYF.

V usage is TRBV2 and J usage is TRBJ2-1; possibly TRBD1 for D (6 bases). This CDR3 is 15 amino acids long. Germline V CDR1 and CDR2: SNHLY, FYNNEI. V was cut by 8 bases and J by 7 bases, with 21 bases left in between. This CDR3 is CASVKTRGYRNEQFF. DNA for the CDR3: TGTGCCAGCGTTAAGACCAGGGGTTATAGGAATGAGCAGTTCTTC.

This clone was seen only a few times. V gene TRBV6-5 combines with J gene TRBJ2-3; possibly TRBD2 for D (6 bases). The CDR3 totals 15 residues. V was cut by 2 bases and J by 4 bases, with 13 bases left in between. Germline values: CDR1 MNHEY, CDR2 SVGAGI. The CDR3 coding sequence is TGTGCCAGCAGTTACCCCCCATCTAGCGCAGATACGCAGTATTTT. Translated: CASSYPPSSADTQYF.

This clone was found many times. This chain uses TRBV21-1 with TRBJ1-5; the table's D call, TRBD1, has no DNA check behind it. TRBV21-1 is assigned pseudogene status. CDR3 size: 13 residues. For the CDR3, the DNA is TGTGCCAGCAGTCGACAGGGTAATCAGCCCCAGCATTTT. Its translation is CASSRQGNQPQHF.

This chain connects TRBV5-1 to TRBJ2-1; 9 nucleotides match TRBD2. Trimming cost V 7 bases and J 1 base; bases outside gene matches: 12. CDR1 and CDR2 from the germline V gene are SGHRS and YFSETQ. This CDR3 has 17 residues. The CDR3 sequence: CASWGESTSGSYNEQFF. Here the CDR3 DNA reads TGCGCCAGCTGGGGGGAATCGACTAGCGGATCCTACAATGAGCAGTTCTTC.

J is TRBJ2-1 and V is TRBV9; 12 bases are a match to TRBD2. CDR1 SGDLS and CDR2 YYNGEE come from the germline V gene. Trimming removed 0 bases from V and 8 bases from J; junction bases left unmatched: 6. This CDR3 spans 16 amino acids. CDR3 DNA sequence: TGTGCCAGCAGCGTAGGGCTAGCGGGAGGGGTCCATGAGCAGTTCTTC. Amino acids: CASSVGLAGGVHEQFF.

In nucleotides, the CDR3 is TGTGCCAGCAGTGAAGCCTGGGGCAGTTTCCCAACTAATGAAAAACTGTTTTTT. Protein sequence: CASSEAWGSFPTNEKLFF. V and J are TRBV6-1 and TRBJ1-4, with D possibly being TRBD1 (5 bases). The V end lost 0 bases, the J end lost 0 bases, and 14 bases lay between the germline ends. The CDR3 sequence is 18 residues long. Germline CDR1 MNHNS, CDR2 SASEGT.

This clone has only a few counts. This chain connects TRBV6-6 to TRBJ1-1; TRBD1 agrees at 10 bases. Germline V gene sequence: CDR1 MNHNY, CDR2 SVGAGI (reference sequence). Trimming removed 5 bases from V and 5 bases from J; junction bases left unmatched: 5. There are 14 residues in the CDR3. As DNA, the CDR3 is TGTGCCAGCAGTGGGGGACAGGGGCTTACTGAAGCTTTCTTT. It specifies CASSGGQGLTEAFF.

This clone showed up just a few times. The chain combines TRBV9 with TRBJ2-7, with no clear D. This CDR3 region has 13 residues. V lost 2 bases to trimming and J lost 7 bases, with 13 bases between them. Germline-derived CDR1 and CDR2 are SGDLS and YYNGEE. The CDR3 sequence is CASSVARSGEQYF. The CDR3 DNA reads TGTGCCAGCAGCGTCGCGAGATCTGGTGAGCAGTACTTC.

V is TRBV5-4 and J is TRBJ2-7; tentative D call: TRBD1 (6 bases). In germline, CDR1 is SGHNT, CDR2 YYREEE (reference sequence). Between the trimmed V and J ends, which lost 2 bases and 6 bases, there was a span of 15 bases. The CDR3 sequence is 14 residues long. CDR3 sequence (DNA): TGTGCCAGCAGCTTTCCGGGACAAGCTGCCGAGCAGTACTTC. Translation gives CASSFPGQAAEQYF. The full variable domain, completed using reference TRBV5-4 and TRBJ2-7, is ETGVTQSPTHLIKTRGQQVTLRCSSQSGHNTVSWYQQALGQGPQFIFQYYREEENGRGNFPPRFSGLQFPNYSSELNVNALELDDSALYLCASSFPGQAAEQYFGPGTRLTVT.

This clone was counted only a few times. The V and J genes are TRBV29-1 and TRBJ2-3; 10 nucleotides agree with TRBD2. Germline V lookup: CDR1 SQVTM, CDR2 ANQGSEA. The CDR3 spans 15 residues. The trim removed 4 bases at V and 4 bases at J, leaving 8 bases unmatched. The chain's CDR3 is CSVGWSGRAPDTQYF. Here the CDR3 DNA reads TGCAGCGTTGGGTGGAGCGGGAGGGCCCCAGATACGCAGTATTTT.

This clone has just a few counts. The chain has TRBV30 and TRBJ1-2; possible D gene TRBD1, 6 bases. The CDR3 loop spans 17 amino acids. Germline lookup yields CDR1 GTSNPN and CDR2 SVGIG (reference sequence). Trimming left V 4 bases short and J 1 base short, with 22 bases between. CDR3 coding DNA: TGTGCCTGGACCAAAAAGTGGGGGGGCGTGGGTAACTATGGCTACACCTTC. Protein product: CAWTKKWGGVGNYGYTF. Supplemented by reference TRBV30 and TRBJ1-2, the full variable domain reads SQTIHQWPATLVQPVGSPLSLECTVEGTSNPNLYWYRQAAGRGLQLLFYSVGIGQISSEVPQNLSASRPQDRQFILSSKKLLLSDSGFYLCAWTKKWGGVGNYGYTFGSGTRLTVV.

This chain joins TRBV7-2 and TRBJ2-2, with 7 bases matching TRBD2. The trim removed 5 bases at V and 6 bases at J, leaving 6 bases unmatched. This CDR3 has 14 amino acids. Germline V CDR1 and CDR2: SGHTA, FQGNSA. This CDR3 reads CASSPTSSSGELFF. CDR3 bases: TGTGCCAGCAGCCCGACTAGCTCCTCCGGGGAGCTGTTTTTT.

The table lists this clone with a few counts. The V and J genes are TRBV6-5 and TRBJ1-2; D might be TRBD1 (6 bases). The CDR3 covers 13 residues. The germline CDR1 and CDR2 sequences are MNHEY and SVGAGI. Trimming cost V 7 bases and J 6 bases, with 15 bases left between them. CDR3 loop: CASTWGNRDGYTF. The CDR3 nucleotides read TGTGCCAGCACTTGGGGCAACAGGGATGGCTACACCTTC.

CDR3 in amino acids: CASSSDRGETQYF. The CDR3 DNA follows: TGCGCCAGCAGCTCGGACAGGGGAGAGACCCAGTACTTC. The V call is TRBV5-1, the J call TRBJ2-5, with 9 positions matching TRBD1. Per germline, CDR1 SGHRS and CDR2 YFSETQ. This CDR3 is built from 13 residues. The V segment lost 3 bases and the J segment 4 bases; nucleotides outside the gene matches: 1.

The chain uses TRBV19 and TRBJ1-2; D might be TRBD1 (6 bases). Germline CDR1 and CDR2: LNHDA and SQIVND (reference sequence). The CDR3 length is 13 residues. The V gene lost 4 bases and the J gene lost 7 bases, with 13 bases spanning the gap. The chain's CDR3 is CASSSRDTLGYTF. The CDR3 DNA sequence: TGTGCCAGTAGTAGCCGGGACACGCTTGGCTACACCTTC.

This clone turned up a few times. The V call is TRBV29-1, the J call TRBJ2-7; 9 bases agree with TRBD1. V was clipped by 4 bases and J by 6 bases; unmatched bases: 7. This CDR3 has 13 residues. Germline values: CDR1 SQVTM, CDR2 ANQGSEA. The CDR3 nucleotides are TGCAGCGTTGTTATACAGGGGGCAGGCGAGCAGTACTTC. Amino acids: CSVVIQGAGEQYF.

The V and J genes are TRBV4-2 and TRBJ1-5; D is uncertain. The CDR3 runs to 15 residues. Germline CDR1 is LGHNA and CDR2 is YNFKEQ. The V end lost 1 base, the J end lost 5 bases, and 12 bases lay between the germline ends. The CDR3 reads CASSQVEGMDQPQHF. CDR3 coding DNA: TGTGCCAGCAGCCAAGTTGAGGGTATGGATCAGCCCCAGCATTTT.

This clone was counted only a few times. The V call is TRBV7-2, the J call TRBJ2-1; tentatively, D is TRBD1 (6 bases). The V gene's germline CDR1 is SGHTA and CDR2 FQGNSA. V lost 3 bases to trimming and J lost 0 bases, with 18 bases between them. CDR3 length: 18 amino acids. The chain's CDR3 is CASSLRSSQGTSYNEQFF. In DNA, the CDR3 is TGTGCCAGCAGCTTGAGGTCTTCCCAGGGGACCTCCTACAATGAGCAGTTCTTC.

This clone turned up a few times. J is TRBJ1-2 and V is TRBV14; D is ambiguous. The CDR3 is 13 amino acids. Germline-derived CDR1 and CDR2 are SGHDN and FVKESK. Trimming shortened V by 1 base and J by 5 bases, and 8 bases separated the two germline ends. CDR3 protein: CASSQGVQYGYTF. CDR3 nucleotide sequence: TGTGCCAGCAGCCAAGGGGTACAGTATGGCTACACCTTC.

The V and J genes are TRBV2 and TRBJ2-5; TRBD2 aligns across 13 bases. The CDR3 is made up of 15 amino acids. The V segment lost 5 bases and the J segment 4 bases; nucleotides outside the gene matches: 4. The germline gives CDR1 SNHLY, CDR2 FYNNEI. The CDR3 protein is CASSRTSGSGETQYF. The CDR3 region has the DNA TGTGCCAGCAGTCGGACTAGCGGGAGTGGAGAGACCCAGTACTTC.

This chain links TRBV2 with TRBJ2-7; no definite D call. V was shortened by 7 bases and J by 0 bases, with 7 bases between the two germline ends. CDR3 length: 12 amino acids. The V gene's germline CDR1 is SNHLY and CDR2 FYNNEI. The CDR3 nucleotides are TGTGCCAGCAAAGAGTCCTCCTACGAGCAGTACTTC. Protein: CASKESSYEQYF.

This clone appeared a few times. J is TRBJ2-3 and V is TRBV4-2, with D possibly matching TRBD1 (6 bases). Germline V lookup: CDR1 LGHNA, CDR2 YNFKEQ. V was pared by 8 bases and J by 0 bases, with 9 bases between. The CDR3 runs 13 residues. CDR3 sequence (DNA): TGTGCCAGCGGGGACACTAGCACAGATACGCAGTATTTT. Translated, it gives CASGDTSTDTQYF.